This T cell receptor beta chain stems from a study of cytomegalovirus exposure and HLA in healthy donors. Broader study findings: CMV serostatus was the sole immune exposure data available.

These donors, healthy bone marrow donors, were studied. Germline CDR1 MNHEY, CDR2 SVGAGI. The CDR3 is 14 amino acids. V was cut by 2 bases and J by 0 bases, with 5 bases left in between. Primers: 60 Vbeta forward and 13 Jbeta reverse. The data were produced by immunoSEQ multiplex PCR, yet TCRdb's version contains in-frame clones alone and is incomplete. The sample includes 150,000 to 200,000 clones, approximately 80% of them seen just once. In regard to this clone: Its antigen remains unidentified. Other DNA sequences in the sample encode the same CDR3.

This chain joins TRBV6-5 and TRBJ2-1; maybe TRBD1 (5 bases). This receptor was taken from a woman aged 40 to 50 in good health and CMV-seropositive. The sequencing sample was made of PBMCs. CDR3 DNA sequence: TGTGCCAGCAGTTACAGGGGCTCCTACAATGAGCAGTTCTTC. Translated, it gives CASSYRGSYNEQFF.